Here is one T cell receptor beta chain with its context. Methods used by the authors: Amplification from reference gene primers served as the basis for estimated nucleated cell counts. Some clones are missing from TCRdb's copy, which holds only in-frame ones; the method was immunoSEQ multiplex PCR. V, J and clone size were drawn from that table, and D and trimming were deduced from the DNA. Of around 380,000 clones listed, around 84% were seen once; the top ten hold more than 1%. The CDR3 length is 14 residues. The germline V and J ends were trimmed by 2 bases and 3 bases, with 11 bases remaining between them. The germline gives CDR1 LNHDA, CDR2 SQIVND (reference sequence). The entry originates in a study of blood T cell repertoires in COVID-19. For the study at large: Samples representing acute and convalescent COVID-19 were sourced from the United States, Italy and Spain. Nucleic acid was either cDNA or gDNA, and it came from T cells, B-cell-depleted T cells, or PBMCs.

The specimen was peripheral blood. This clonotype was obtained from a human donor with acute or convalescent COVID-19. The donor label of this sample is uncertain. The rearrangement uses TRBV19 and TRBJ2-7; the D is unclear. For the CDR3, the DNA is TGTGCCAGTAGTATACGGTTTCCCGACTACGAGCAGTACTTC. The encoded protein is CASSIRFPDYEQYF.